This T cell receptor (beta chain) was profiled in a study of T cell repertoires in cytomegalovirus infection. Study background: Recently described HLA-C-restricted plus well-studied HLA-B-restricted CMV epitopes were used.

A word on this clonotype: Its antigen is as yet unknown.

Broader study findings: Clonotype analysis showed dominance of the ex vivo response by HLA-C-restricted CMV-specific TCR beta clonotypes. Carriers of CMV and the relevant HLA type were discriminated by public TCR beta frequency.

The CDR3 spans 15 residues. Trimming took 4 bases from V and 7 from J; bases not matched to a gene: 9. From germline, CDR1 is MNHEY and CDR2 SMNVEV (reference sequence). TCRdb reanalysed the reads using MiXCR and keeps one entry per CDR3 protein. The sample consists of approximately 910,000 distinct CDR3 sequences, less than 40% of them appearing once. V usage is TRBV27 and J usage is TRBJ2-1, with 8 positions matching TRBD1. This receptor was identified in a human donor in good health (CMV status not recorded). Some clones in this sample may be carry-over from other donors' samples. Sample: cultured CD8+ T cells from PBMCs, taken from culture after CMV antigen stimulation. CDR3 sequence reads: CASSSSDREWNEQFF. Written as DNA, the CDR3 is TGTGCCAGCAGTTCCTCGGACAGGGAATGGAATGAGCAGTTCTTC.